This T cell receptor (beta chain) was profiled in a study of neurological immune-mediated disorders. Study outcomes and limitations: HTLV-1-associated myelopathy showed the most TCR clonal expansion; multiple sclerosis the least, below healthy controls.

This clonotype was counted at least ten times. The antigen is not known. V trimming: 3 bases; J trimming: 1 base; junction bases outside the gene matches: 3. CDR1 is SGHRS, CDR2 YFSETQ, per germline. This CDR3 region has 14 residues. TCRdb recomputed calls from the 5' RACE reads with MiXCR, one row per CDR3 protein. The sample has some 31,000 distinct CDR3 sequences, 4% to 5.5% seen once. This clonotype was sampled from a man younger than 35 in good health. V and J are TRBV5-1 and TRBJ1-1; 7 bases are a match to TRBD1. The sequencing sample was made of PBMCs. CDR3 sequence (DNA): TGCGCCAGCAGCTCCGGGACAGAGAACACTGAAGCTTTCTTT. Protein product: CASSSGTENTEAFF.